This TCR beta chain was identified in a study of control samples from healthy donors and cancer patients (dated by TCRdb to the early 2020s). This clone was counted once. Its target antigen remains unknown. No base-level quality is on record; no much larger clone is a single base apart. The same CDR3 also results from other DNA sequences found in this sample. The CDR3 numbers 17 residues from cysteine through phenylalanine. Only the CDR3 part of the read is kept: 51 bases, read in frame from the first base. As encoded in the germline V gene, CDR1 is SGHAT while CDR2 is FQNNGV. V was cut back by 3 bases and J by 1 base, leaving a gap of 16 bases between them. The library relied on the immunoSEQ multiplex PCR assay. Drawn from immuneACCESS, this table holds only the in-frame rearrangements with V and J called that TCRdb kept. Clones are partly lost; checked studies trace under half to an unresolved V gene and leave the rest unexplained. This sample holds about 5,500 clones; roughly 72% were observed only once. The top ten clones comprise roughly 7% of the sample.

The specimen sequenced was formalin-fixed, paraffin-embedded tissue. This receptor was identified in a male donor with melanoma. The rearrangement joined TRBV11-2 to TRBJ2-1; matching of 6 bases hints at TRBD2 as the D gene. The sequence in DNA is TGTGCCAGCAGCTTCCCATTTAGCGGACGTTCCTACAATGAGCAGTTCTTC. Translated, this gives CASSFPFSGRSYNEQFF.